What follows are 20 T cell receptor beta chains derived from one specimen sequenced in a study of T cell therapy after organ transplantation. Produced via immunoSEQ multiplex PCR; TCRdb's table is partial and in-frame only. The sample comprises 45,000 to 50,000 clones, roughly 93% of which are singletons, and approximately 3.4% rests with the top ten. Their antigens are not known. The source was CD8+ T cells from blood, collected before autologous CMV-specific T cell therapy. The receptor set was obtained from a human patient who had received a solid organ transplant and had CMV disease.

The chain carries TRBV6-6 and TRBJ2-2; no firm D call. Deletions cut 5 bases from V and 5 bases from J, with 3 bases between. CDR1 MNHNY and CDR2 SVGAGI come from the germline V gene (reference sequence). This CDR3 comprises 11 residues. The CDR3 DNA sequence: TGTGCCAGCAGTAGTACCGGGGAGCTGTTTTTT. Protein: CASSSTGELFF.

This chain links TRBV9 with TRBJ2-3; 7 bases map to TRBD2. This CDR3 has 14 amino acids. V dropped 7 bases and J dropped 5; count of bases not matched to a gene: 10. Germline V gene lookup returns CDR1 SGDLS and CDR2 YYNGEE. The CDR3 is CASEGGRAIDTQYF. In nucleotides, the CDR3 is TGTGCCAGCGAGGGTGGGAGGGCCATAGATACGCAGTATTTT.

In regard to this clone: Other DNA sequences in the same sample also yield this CDR3. The chain employs TRBV9 and TRBJ1-1; TRBD1 might be the D (6 bases). Trimming pared 2 bases from V and 4 bases from J, leaving 9 bases between. This CDR3 has 13 residues. CDR1 and CDR2 (germline): SGDLS, YYNGEE. For the CDR3, the DNA is TGTGCCAGCAGCGTTGGGGGGGCCACTGAAGCTTTCTTT. Encoded protein: CASSVGGATEAFF.

The rearrangement uses TRBV9 and TRBJ1-1; D not certain. This CDR3 is 15 amino acids long. The V gene lost 4 bases and the J gene lost 3 bases, with 16 bases spanning the gap. Germline CDR1 SGDLS, CDR2 YYNGEE. DNA for the CDR3: TGTGCCAGCAGCTCGGGGTCCAGCGGGGACACTGAAGCTTTCTTT. It translates to CASSSGSSGDTEAFF.

The rearrangement joins TRBV27 to TRBJ2-7; D remains ambiguous. Germline CDR1 is MNHEY and CDR2 is SMNVEV (reference sequence). Trimming took 0 bases from V and 2 from J, leaving 5 bases between them. CDR3 length equals 13 residues. The CDR3 sequence is CASSLSAPYEQYF. The CDR3 coding sequence is TGTGCCAGCAGTTTATCTGCCCCCTACGAGCAGTACTTC.

The chain couples TRBV30 to TRBJ2-2, with D perhaps matching TRBD1 or TRBD2 (6 bases each). CDR3 length equals 16 residues. From germline, CDR1 is GTSNPN and CDR2 SVGIG (reference sequence). The ends were cut back, 0 bases at V and 6 bases at J, with 17 bases in the middle. This CDR3 reads CAWSVEGGWEAGELFF. The CDR3 DNA reads as TGTGCCTGGAGTGTAGAGGGGGGATGGGAGGCCGGGGAGCTGTTTTTT.

DNA of the CDR3: TGTGCCAGCAGCTTAGGGGGACAGGGCAATCAGCCCCAGCATTTT. This translates into CASSLGGQGNQPQHF. V and J are TRBV7-2 and TRBJ1-5, with TRBD1 identical over 8 bases. With V trimmed by 1 base and J by 2 bases, 1 base remained unmatched. Per germline, CDR1 SGHTA and CDR2 FQGNSA. This CDR3 is built from 15 residues. Drawing the rest from reference TRBV7-2 and TRBJ1-5, the complete variable domain is GAGVSQSPSNKVTEKGKDVELRCDPISGHTALYWYRQSLGQGLEFLIYFQGNSAPDKSGLPSDRFSAERTGGSVSTLTIQRTQQEDSAVYLCASSLGGQGNQPQHFGDGTRLSIL.

CDR3 DNA: TGTGCCCGAGGCGGGGCAGCTAATGAAAAACTGTTTTTT. Its protein product is CARGGAANEKLFF. This chain joins TRBV30 and TRBJ1-4; perhaps TRBD1 as D (5 bases). The CDR3 totals 13 residues. Germline CDR1 is GTSNPN and CDR2 is SVGIG (reference sequence). V was trimmed by 8 bases and J by 3 bases, leaving 13 bases between them.

This clone was counted a single time. V gene TRBV7-9 combines with J gene TRBJ1-2; D gene uncertain. Trimming stripped 1 base from V and 14 bases from J, with 20 bases between. Germline loops: CDR1 SEHNR, CDR2 FQNEAQ (reference sequence). The CDR3 has 14 residues. CDR3 DNA: TGTGCCAGCAGCTTAGTTTCGCAGGCGGCGGGAAGAACCTTC. Protein: CASSLVSQAAGRTF. Variable domain in full (rest from reference TRBV7-9 and TRBJ1-2): DTGVSQNPRHKITKRGQNVTFRCDPISEHNRLYWYRQTLGQGPEFLTYFQNEAQLEKSRLLSDRFSAERPKGSFSTLEIQRTEQGDSAMYLCASSLVSQAAGRTFGSGTRLTVV.

The V and J genes are TRBV25-1 and TRBJ2-3; D not certain. Germline V gene sequence: CDR1 MGHDK, CDR2 SYGVNS. The CDR3 covers 11 residues. V was pared by 4 bases and J by 14 bases, with 13 bases between. The CDR3 here is CASSVDLNWYF. The CDR3, as DNA: TGTGCCAGCAGTGTCGACCTCAATTGGTATTTT.

In its sample, this clone was seen once. The CDR3 nucleotides read TGCGCCAGCAGCCAAGATCCTAGCGCCTCCCCTCACGAGCAGTACTTC. Translating gives CASSQDPSASPHEQYF. This chain uses TRBV4-1 with TRBJ2-7; a weak D match, TRBD2 (6 bases). The CDR3 runs to 16 residues. Germline V lookup: CDR1 MGHRA, CDR2 YSYEKL. V was pared by 0 bases and J by 5 bases, with 17 bases between.

This sequence joins TRBV7-9 and TRBJ1-1; weak D call: TRBD1 (6 bases). Trimming took off 2 bases at V and 1 base at J, with 8 bases between the two ends. CDR1 and CDR2 from the germline V gene are SEHNR and FQNEAQ (reference sequence). CDR3 length: 14 amino acids. The CDR3 bases are TGTGCCAGCAGCTTATCACAGGGGAACACTGAAGCTTTCTTT. It codes for CASSLSQGNTEAFF.

This clone came up once. The gene calls are TRBV29-1 and TRBJ1-2; TRBD1 matches 9 bases. V lost 7 bases and J lost 4; bases outside the gene matches: 4. This CDR3 comprises 12 residues. The germline CDR1 and CDR2 sequences are SQVTM and ANQGSEA. CDR3 DNA: TGCAGCGCACCGGACAGGGGCTATGGCTACACCTTC. It specifies CSAPDRGYGYTF.

V gene TRBV15 combines with J gene TRBJ2-1; D perhaps matches TRBD2 (5 bases). Deletions cut 4 bases from V and 7 bases from J, with 20 bases between. The CDR3 spans 16 residues. Germline CDR1 LNHNV, CDR2 YYDKDF (reference sequence). The CDR3 DNA reads as TGTGCCACCAGCACCCAATATCCGGGAAACGATAATGAGCAGTTCTTC. Translating gives CATSTQYPGNDNEQFF.

The J gene is TRBJ2-2, the V gene TRBV2, with a weak D call TRBD2 (5 bases). Germline V gene lookup returns CDR1 SNHLY and CDR2 FYNNEI. Trimming left V 8 bases short and J 4 bases short, with 14 bases between. The CDR3 totals 14 residues. As DNA, the CDR3 is TGTGCCAGCGACCCGGGGTGGGCCACCGGGGAGCTGTTTTTT. It specifies CASDPGWATGELFF.

The chain recombines TRBV6-5 with TRBJ1-6; 8 nucleotides line up with TRBD1. CDR1 is MNHEY and CDR2 is SVGAGI in the germline V gene. Unmatched junction bases numbered 3, after V lost 2 bases and J lost 6 bases. CDR3 length: 15 residues. The CDR3 loop reads CASSYGTGLNSPLHF. DNA of the CDR3: TGTGCCAGCAGTTACGGGACAGGTCTTAATTCACCCCTCCACTTT.

The V call is TRBV2, the J call TRBJ2-1, with TRBD2 identical over 7 bases. This CDR3 comprises 15 residues. Germline lookup yields CDR1 SNHLY and CDR2 FYNNEI. V gave up 2 bases and J gave up 15 bases; unmatched junction bases: 16. The CDR3 region is CASSEREVAGVGAFF. The CDR3 region has the DNA TGTGCCAGCAGTGAAAGGGAGGTAGCGGGCGTTGGGGCGTTCTTC. The whole variable domain, filled in from reference TRBV2 and TRBJ2-1, reads EPEVTQTPSHQVTQMGQEVILRCVPISNHLYFYWYRQILGQKVEFLVSFYNNEISEKSEIFDDQFSVERPDGSNFTLKIRSTKLEDSAMYFCASSEREVAGVGAFFGPGTRLTVL.

This clone appeared a single time. The chain employs TRBV27 and TRBJ1-4; possibly TRBD1 for D (6 bases). CDR1 MNHEY and CDR2 SMNVEV come from the germline V gene (reference sequence). Trimming removed 0 bases at V and 12 bases at J, with 11 bases between. The CDR3 spans 13 residues. This chain's CDR3 is CASSLSNRAELFF. DNA for the CDR3: TGTGCCAGCAGTTTATCCAACAGGGCGGAACTGTTTTTT.

About this clone: Compared with germline, one end of the junction differs, possibly owing to a read error. The rearrangement uses TRBV13 and TRBJ2-5; the match to TRBD2 covers 9 bases. Germline loops: CDR1 PRHDT, CDR2 FYEKMQ (reference sequence). The CDR3 is made up of 15 amino acids. In DNA, the CDR3 is TGTGCCAGCAGTTTAGCGGGAGACGCCCAAGAGACCCAGTACTTC. It specifies CASSLAGDAQETQYF. Supplemented by reference TRBV13 and TRBJ2-5, the full variable domain reads AAGVIQSPRHLIKEKRETATLKCYPIPRHDTVYWYQQGPGQDPQFLISFYEKMQSDKGSIPDRFSAQQFSDYHSELNMSSLELGDSALYFCASSLAGDAQETQYFGPGTRLLVL.

The chain carries TRBV29-1 and TRBJ1-2; TRBD1 aligns across 9 bases. Germline V gene lookup returns CDR1 SQVTM and CDR2 ANQGSEA. The CDR3 consists of 14 residues. The trim removed 4 bases at V and 5 bases at J, leaving 8 bases unmatched. CDR3 protein: CSVGVVGQGYGYTF. The CDR3 nucleotides are TGCAGCGTTGGCGTTGTTGGACAGGGGTATGGCTACACCTTC.